This T cell receptor (beta chain) was recorded in a study of blood T cell repertoires in COVID-19. Study-level background: Italy, Spain and the United States were the sources of the convalescent and acute COVID-19 samples. T cells, B-cell-depleted T cells, or PBMCs provided the cDNA or gDNA that served as material.

Authors' analysis steps: Reference gene primer amplification yielded estimated nucleated cell counts. Assay: immunoSEQ multiplex PCR; the TCRdb copy retains only in-frame clones and omits some. That table supplies the V and J calls and clone size; D and trimming were determined from the DNA. The data show around 300,000 clones, with 89% seen just once and 2% to 2.5% held by the top ten. CDR3 size: 13 residues. The germline V gene encodes CDR1 SGHVS and CDR2 FQNEAQ. The V and J ends lost 4 bases and 11 bases respectively, with 12 bases between them. V usage is TRBV7-8 and J usage is TRBJ1-6; possibly TRBD1 for D (6 bases). Sequenced input: peripheral blood. The TCR was taken from a man aged 45 to 65 with acute or convalescent COVID-19. The CDR3 DNA reads TGTGCCAGCAGCTCCAACAGGGAAGCACCCCTCCACTTT. This sequence encodes CASSSNREAPLHF.